One sample yielded the 25 T cell receptor beta chains listed below, sequenced in a study of PD-L1 blockade in urothelial cancer. Time point described: pretreatment peripheral blood. TCRdb's table, derived via immunoSEQ multiplex PCR, lists solely in-frame clones and lacks some. Here the sample spans 95,000 to 100,000 clones, roughly 87% being singletons. The sequencing here drew on PBMCs, taken around atezolizumab (anti-PD-L1) treatment. The receptors here all came from a man aged 60 to 75 with urothelial cancer.

The gene calls are TRBV5-4 and TRBJ1-6, with TRBD1 matching over 8 bases. From germline, CDR1 is SGHNT and CDR2 YYREEE (reference sequence). V was pared by 2 bases and J by 8 bases, with 3 bases of the junction left unmatched. This CDR3 region has 14 residues. In nucleotides, the CDR3 is TGTGCCAGCAGCTTACAGGGGGACTATTCACCCCTCCACTTT. Its translation is CASSLQGDYSPLHF. The full variable domain, its missing parts supplied by reference TRBV5-4 and TRBJ1-6, is ETGVTQSPTHLIKTRGQQVTLRCSSQSGHNTVSWYQQALGQGPQFIFQYYREEENGRGNFPPRFSGLQFPNYSSELNVNALELDDSALYLCASSLQGDYSPLHFGNGTRLTVT.

This clone has just a few counts. The chain couples TRBV27 to TRBJ2-2; 10 positions agree with TRBD2. The ends lost 5 bases at V and 4 bases at J; junction bases unmatched: 16. The CDR3 loop spans 19 amino acids. Germline CDR1 and CDR2: MNHEY and SMNVEV (reference sequence). The CDR3 bases are TGTGCCAGCAGTCCAGCCCGGGGGTCTAGCGGGAGTGGCACCGGGGAGCTGTTTTTT. This encodes CASSPARGSSGSGTGELFF.

This clone was detected once. The chain has TRBV9 and TRBJ2-1, with D possibly TRBD1 on 9 matching bases. Trimming shortened V by 7 bases and J by 8 bases, and 19 bases separated the two germline ends. The CDR3 length is 14 residues. Germline V CDR1 and CDR2: SGDLS, YYNGEE. As DNA, the CDR3 is TGTGCCAGCGGACAGGGGCGGGGGGCGCATGAGCAGTTCTTC. Translating gives CASGQGRGAHEQFF. The full variable domain, with the rest looked up from reference TRBV9 and TRBJ2-1, is DSGVTQTPKHLITATGQRVTLRCSPRSGDLSVYWYQQSLDQGLQFLIQYYNGEERAKGNILERFSAQQFPDLHSELNLSSLELGDSALYFCASGQGRGAHEQFFGPGTRLTVL.

This rearrangement joins TRBV6-1 to TRBJ2-1; D is possibly TRBD1 (5 bases). Trimming took 7 bases from V and 3 from J, leaving 10 bases between them. The length of the CDR3 is 13 residues. CDR1 is MNHNS and CDR2 is SASEGT in the germline V gene. CDR3 loop: CASTRVNYNEQFF. The CDR3 DNA reads TGTGCCAGCACCAGGGTTAACTACAATGAGCAGTTCTTC.

This chain links TRBV11-2 with TRBJ2-7; D gene unclear. CDR3 length equals 11 residues. V gave up 5 bases and J gave up 1 base, with 3 bases separating them. The germline gives CDR1 SGHAT, CDR2 FQNNGV. CDR3 coding DNA: TGTGCCAGCAGCCCATCCTACGAGCAGTACTTC. This sequence encodes CASSPSYEQYF.

The J gene is TRBJ1-5, the V gene TRBV6-1; 8 nucleotides match TRBD1. V lost 8 bases to trimming and J lost 2 bases; unmatched junction nucleotides: 5. The germline V gene has CDR1 MNHNS and CDR2 SASEGT. There are 14 residues in the CDR3. The CDR3 loop reads CASLATGGNQPQHF. CDR3 nucleotide sequence: TGTGCCAGCTTAGCGACAGGGGGCAATCAGCCCCAGCATTTT.

The chain links TRBV9 to TRBJ1-4; a weak D match, TRBD1 (6 bases). This CDR3 comprises 15 residues. Trimming shortened V by 2 bases and J by 5 bases, and 13 bases separated the two germline ends. Germline V gene sequence: CDR1 SGDLS, CDR2 YYNGEE. CDR3 amino acids: CASSVVAGENEKLFF. The CDR3 nucleotides read TGTGCCAGCAGCGTTGTGGCAGGGGAGAATGAAAAACTGTTTTTT.

This clone was found once. The rearrangement uses TRBV2 and TRBJ2-7; the D gene is possibly TRBD2 (6 bases). This CDR3 comprises 12 residues. V was cut by 8 bases and J by 2 bases, with 10 bases left in between. Germline CDR1 and CDR2: SNHLY and FYNNEI. CDR3 nucleotides: TGTGCCAGCTCCCTAGCGCCCTACGAGCAGTACTTC. Its translation is CASSLAPYEQYF.

The V and J genes are TRBV13 and TRBJ2-2; D gene unclear. This CDR3 is 18 amino acids long. Per germline, CDR1 PRHDT and CDR2 FYEKMQ (reference sequence). V lost 1 base to trimming and J lost 0 bases, with 15 bases between them. The CDR3 reads CASSLVVLGTPNTGELFF. CDR3 nucleotides: TGTGCCAGCAGCTTAGTGGTTCTAGGCACCCCGAACACCGGGGAGCTGTTTTTT.

CDR3 nucleotide sequence: TGTGCCAGCAGCTCCTCCGGGACTAGGGCCGGCGAGCAGTACTTC. Its protein product is CASSSSGTRAGEQYF. V gene TRBV7-9 combines with J gene TRBJ2-7; 8 nucleotides align to TRBD2. With 4 bases clipped from V and 6 bases from J, the junction kept 11 bases outside the gene matches. Germline V gene data show CDR1 as SEHNR and CDR2 as FQNEAQ (reference sequence). The CDR3 has 15 residues.

CDR3 region: CASSSGDSYEQYF. The CDR3 DNA is TGTGCCAGCAGCTCCGGTGACTCCTACGAGCAGTACTTC. The rearrangement joins TRBV7-8 to TRBJ2-7; D is uncertain. This CDR3 has 13 residues. CDR1 and CDR2 (germline): SGHVS, FQNEAQ. Trimming took 4 bases from V and 0 from J, leaving 7 bases between them.

The chain combines TRBV30 with TRBJ2-5; D unresolved. The CDR3 is 12 amino acids. Germline assignment: CDR1 GTSNPN and CDR2 SVGIG (reference sequence). V shed 1 base and J shed 3 bases, with 6 bases lying between them. CDR3: CAWSASKETQYF. In nucleotides, the CDR3 is TGTGCCTGGAGTGCCAGTAAAGAGACCCAGTACTTC.

This clone was found many times. This chain joins TRBV6-6 and TRBJ2-7; TRBD1 matches 7 bases. V lost 7 bases to trimming and J lost 1 base; unmatched junction nucleotides: 7. This CDR3 has 14 residues. CDR1 and CDR2 (germline): MNHNY, SVGAGI (reference sequence). The CDR3 DNA follows: TGTGCCAGCAAAGAACAGGGGAAGTCCTACGAGCAGTACTTC. Protein sequence: CASKEQGKSYEQYF.

This chain links TRBV6-5 with TRBJ1-1; D may be TRBD1 (5 bases). Germline CDR1 reads MNHEY; CDR2 reads SVGAGI. The V end was cut by 6 bases, the J end by 8 bases, with 16 bases between. This CDR3 has 13 residues. CDR3 bases: TGTGCCAGCAGCTTTCAGGGAAGGCCCGAAGCTTTCTTT. Its protein product is CASSFQGRPEAFF.

The genes are TRBV7-2 and TRBJ1-1; D gene uncertain. CDR3 length equals 12 residues. V was clipped by 2 bases and J by 7 bases, with 8 bases between them. Germline V CDR1 and CDR2: SGHTA, FQGNSA. Written as DNA, the CDR3 is TGTGCCAGCAGCTTACGACTAGGTGAAGCTTTCTTT. Its protein product is CASSLRLGEAFF.

Regarding this clone: The junction does not match germline at one end; this may be a read error. The rearrangement links TRBV7-7 to TRBJ2-5, with 7 bases fitting TRBD2. The CDR3 runs to 14 residues. The V gene's germline CDR1 is SSHAT and CDR2 FNYEAQ (reference sequence). The CDR3 loop is CASSLGTTQETQYF. The CDR3 coding sequence is TGTGCTAGCAGCCTCGGGACTACTCAAGAGACCCAGTACTTC. Based on the CDR3 plus reference TRBV7-7 and TRBJ2-5, the full variable domain is GAGVSQSPRYKVTKRGQDVTLRCDPISSHATLYWYQQALGQGPEFLTYFNYEAQPDKSGLPSDRFSAERPEGSISTLTIQRTEQRDSAMYRCASSLGTTQETQYFGPGTRLLVL.

The gene calls are TRBV7-9 and TRBJ1-2; 9 bases agree with TRBD1. This CDR3 is 13 amino acids long. The ends lost 3 bases at V and 8 bases at J; junction bases unmatched: 4. Germline V CDR1 and CDR2: SEHNR, FQNEAQ (reference sequence). Written as DNA, the CDR3 is TGTGCCAGCAGCTTCGGGACAGGGTACGGCTACACCTTC. It specifies CASSFGTGYGYTF.

This clone was seen only once. The chain links TRBV5-4 to TRBJ1-1; TRBD1 is a possible D gene (6 bases). Trimming left V 3 bases short and J 7 bases short, with 22 bases between. The CDR3 consists of 16 residues. Germline V gives CDR1 SGHNT, CDR2 YYREEE (reference sequence). In DNA form, the CDR3 reads TGTGCCAGCAGCTCAAAGGGTCGCGGGGGCCTTGGTGAAGCTTTCTTT. Translated, it gives CASSSKGRGGLGEAFF.

This clone came up a few times. The rearrangement joins TRBV4-2 to TRBJ2-7, with D possibly TRBD1 on 7 matching bases. The V and J ends lost 2 bases and 2 bases respectively, with 13 bases between them. Germline V lookup: CDR1 LGHNA, CDR2 YNFKEQ. The CDR3 has 15 residues. The CDR3 reads CASSQSRGAAYEQYF. As DNA, the CDR3 is TGTGCCAGCAGCCAATCCAGGGGGGCCGCCTACGAGCAGTACTTC.

The gene calls are TRBV7-8 and TRBJ2-5; TRBD2 matches 8 bases. With V trimmed by 1 base and J by 7 bases, 5 bases remained unmatched. The CDR3 loop spans 14 amino acids. Germline lookup yields CDR1 SGHVS and CDR2 FQNEAQ. The CDR3 sequence is CASSLESGGRTQYF. CDR3 DNA: TGTGCCAGCAGCTTAGAGAGCGGGGGACGGACCCAGTACTTC.

This chain uses TRBV10-3 with TRBJ2-1; TRBD2 is a possible D gene (5 bases). V lost 7 bases and J lost 10, with 14 bases in between. CDR1 ENHRY and CDR2 SYGVKD come from the germline V gene. This CDR3 has 12 amino acids. CDR3 sequence reads: CAITPGGREQFF. The CDR3 nucleotides read TGTGCCATCACCCCCGGCGGGCGAGAGCAGTTCTTC.

The chain has TRBV29-1 and TRBJ1-1; D ambiguous. There are 13 residues in the CDR3. CDR1 is SQVTM and CDR2 is ANQGSEA in the germline V gene. V was pared by 4 bases and J by 0 bases, with 9 bases between. The CDR3 region has the DNA TGCAGCGTTGGATCCAGGATGAACACTGAAGCTTTCTTT. Translation: CSVGSRMNTEAFF.

A few counts support this clone. The CDR3 nucleotides read TGTGCCAGCAGCTCGAGACTAGCGGGAGCGGCTCAAGAGCAGTTCTTC. Translation gives CASSSRLAGAAQEQFF. The chain carries TRBV5-6 and TRBJ2-1; 12 bases map to TRBD2. CDR3 length: 16 residues. The V gene end was trimmed by 3 bases and the J gene end by 10 bases; junction bases not matched to a gene: 11. CDR1 and CDR2 (germline): SGHDT, YYEEEE. The full variable domain, rest sourced from reference TRBV5-6 and TRBJ2-1, is DAGVTQSPTHLIKTRGQQVTLRCSPKSGHDTVSWYQQALGQGPQFIFQYYEEEERQRGNFPDRFSGHQFPNYSSELNVNALLLGDSALYLCASSSRLAGAAQEQFFGPGTRLTVL.

J is TRBJ2-3 and V is TRBV14; D is perhaps TRBD2 (5 bases). The germline V and J ends were trimmed by 6 bases and 2 bases, with 12 bases remaining between them. CDR1 SGHDN and CDR2 FVKESK come from the germline V gene. The CDR3 spans 14 residues. This CDR3 reads CASRGRLNTDTQYF. CDR3 bases: TGTGCCAGCAGGGGGAGACTTAACACAGATACGCAGTATTTT.

The CDR3 loop is CASSQAGVEQYF. DNA for the CDR3: TGCGCCAGCAGCCAGGCAGGGGTCGAGCAGTACTTC. The chain is built from TRBV5-1 and TRBJ2-7; D perhaps matches TRBD1 (6 bases). This CDR3 comprises 12 residues. Germline CDR1 SGHRS, CDR2 YFSETQ. V lost 4 bases to trimming and J lost 6 bases, with 11 bases between them.